This entry concerns a single TCR beta chain. What it recognizes is unknown. Trimming left V 2 bases short and J 7 bases short, with 18 bases between. Germline CDR1 MDHEN, CDR2 SYDVKM. The CDR3 is made up of 16 amino acids. This specimen belongs to a study of T cell repertoires in cytomegalovirus infection. Study details: The study used recently identified HLA-C-restricted and well-studied HLA-B-restricted CMV epitopes. TCR beta signatures that were public indicated CMV infection and matching HLA type.

Study results and limitations: The study identified carriers of CMV plus the relevant HLA from cumulative public TCR beta family frequency.

TCRdb passed the reads through MiXCR, listing each CDR3 protein once. Counted here are about 770,000 distinct CDR3 sequences, roughly 29% occurring once; the ten biggest clones make up under 15%. V gene TRBV28 combines with J gene TRBJ1-5; D call uncertain. The clonotype originates from a human donor in good health (CMV status not recorded). Some clones in this sample may be carry-over from other donors' samples. The sample was cultured CD8+ T cells from PBMCs, taken from culture after CMV antigen stimulation. The CDR3 is CASSLRDLGFSQPQHF. The DNA of the CDR3 is TGTGCCAGCAGTTTAAGAGATTTGGGATTTAGCCAGCCCCAGCATTTT.